This passage covers 18 T cell receptor beta chains from one sample sequenced in a study of T cells in Graves' hyperthyroidism and ophthalmopathy. Amplified TCR beta CDR3 regions came from RNA transcripts. In the first-round RT-PCR of the TCR CDR3, the HTBI primer set was used. TCRdb re-derived calls from the multiplex PCR reads in MiXCR, one entry per CDR3 protein. The table includes some 360,000 distinct CDR3 sequences, roughly 18% detected once. The sample taken for sequencing was blood. The receptors here all came from a woman aged 40-49 years with Graves' ophthalmopathy.

This clonotype was seen at least ten times. The J gene is TRBJ2-5, the V gene TRBV7-8, with 13 bases that match TRBD2. Per germline, CDR1 SGHVS and CDR2 FQNEAQ. This CDR3 has 19 residues. V was pared by 0 bases and J by 5 bases, with 12 bases of the junction left unmatched. CDR3 loop: CASSLAEGLAGVFGETQYF. The CDR3 region has the DNA TGTGCCAGCAGCTTAGCAGAAGGACTAGCGGGAGTTTTTGGGGAGACCCAGTACTTC.

This clonotype has a handful of counts. The chain has TRBV12-3 or TRBV12-4 and TRBJ2-3; unclear D gene. CDR3 size: 15 residues. The V and J ends lost 5 bases and 7 bases respectively, with 19 bases between them. The DNA of the CDR3 is TGTGCCAGCAGTCCACTTAAAATTACTATGAATACGCAGTATTTT. Its protein is CASSPLKITMNTQYF.

This clonotype was seen ten or more times. The rearrangement joins TRBV20-1 to TRBJ1-2; no firm D call. Germline V gene sequence: CDR1 DFQATT, CDR2 SNEGSKA (reference sequence). V dropped 6 bases and J dropped 3 bases, with 14 bases sitting between them. This CDR3 contains 13 residues. CDR3 sequence (DNA): TGCAGTGCGCGAACTGGGGTGGACTATGGCTACACCTTC. It translates to CSARTGVDYGYTF.

This clonotype was counted ten times or more. The V and J genes are TRBV7-9 and TRBJ2-5; TRBD1 agrees at 7 bases. The CDR3 runs 14 residues. J gave up 3 bases and V 2 bases, and 3 bases lay outside the gene matches. The germline gives CDR1 SEHNR, CDR2 FQNEAQ (reference sequence). In DNA form, the CDR3 reads TGTGCCAGCAGCTTACCCACAGGGGAAGAGACCCAGTACTTC. It encodes CASSLPTGEETQYF.

The genes are TRBV5-1 and TRBJ1-2; TRBD1 agrees at 8 bases. V was pared by 9 bases and J by 6 bases, with 13 bases of the junction left unmatched. CDR3 length: 14 residues. The V gene's germline CDR1 is SGHRS and CDR2 YFSETQ. The CDR3 loop reads CATHNPGQADGYTF. CDR3 nucleotide sequence: TGCGCCACCCACAACCCGGGACAGGCCGATGGCTACACCTTC.

This clonotype was picked up many times. The rearrangement joins TRBV12-3 or TRBV12-4 to TRBJ2-5; D may correspond to TRBD1 or TRBD2 (6 bases each). The CDR3 is 12 amino acids. The germline V and J ends were trimmed by 11 bases and 4 bases, with 14 bases remaining between them. The CDR3 loop reads CARIGGGETQYF. CDR3 sequence (DNA): TGTGCCCGAATAGGAGGGGGAGAGACCCAGTACTTC.

This clonotype was seen at least ten times. This chain connects TRBV2 to TRBJ2-5; D is unresolved. The CDR3 runs 13 residues. Germline-derived CDR1 and CDR2 are SNHLY and FYNNEI. V lost 7 bases to trimming and J lost 1 base, with 10 bases between them. CDR3 amino acids: CASISGGQETQYF. CDR3 nucleotide sequence: TGTGCCAGCATTTCGGGCGGCCAAGAGACCCAGTACTTC. Combining the CDR3 with reference TRBV2 and TRBJ2-5 gives the whole variable domain EPEVTQTPSHQVTQMGQEVILRCVPISNHLYFYWYRQILGQKVEFLVSFYNNEISEKSEIFDDQFSVERPDGSNFTLKIRSTKLEDSAMYFCASISGGQETQYFGPGTRLLVL.

The CDR3 spells CASSVTLATQETQYF. The DNA of the CDR3 is TGTGCCAGCAGTGTAACTCTAGCAACCCAAGAGACCCAGTACTTC. This chain uses TRBV6-5 with TRBJ2-5, with a possible D match to TRBD2 (5 bases). With 5 bases removed from V and 1 base from J, the gap between germline ends came to 14 bases. The CDR3 runs to 15 residues. Germline V CDR1 and CDR2: MNHEY, SVGAGI.

In its sample, this clonotype was seen many times. The chain couples TRBV27 to TRBJ1-1; D is unresolved. Trimming pared 7 bases from V and 6 bases from J, leaving 3 bases between. The CDR3 runs 9 residues. CDR1 and CDR2 from the germline V gene are MNHEY and SMNVEV (reference sequence). CDR3 nucleotides: TGTGCCAGCAAGGCTGAAGCTTTCTTT. This codes for CASKAEAFF.

This chain connects TRBV27 to TRBJ1-5; D not resolved. The V and J ends lost 5 bases and 1 base respectively, with 9 bases between them. Germline V gives CDR1 MNHEY, CDR2 SMNVEV (reference sequence). The CDR3 runs 14 residues. The CDR3 DNA reads as TGTGCCAGCAGTGCCGGGTCCAGCAATCAGCCCCAGCATTTT. Residues: CASSAGSSNQPQHF.

At least ten counts were recorded for this clonotype. This sequence joins TRBV9 and TRBJ2-3, with 16 bases lining up with TRBD2. Germline CDR1 and CDR2: SGDLS and YYNGEE. The CDR3 loop spans 18 amino acids. V trimming: 3 bases; J trimming: 3 bases; junction bases outside the gene matches: 7. CDR3 region: CASSAGLAGGVYTDTQYF. DNA of the CDR3: TGTGCCAGCAGCGCGGGACTAGCGGGAGGGGTATATACAGATACGCAGTATTTT.

There are many counts of this clonotype. V usage is TRBV7-2 and J usage is TRBJ1-1; TRBD1 might be the D (5 bases). Trimming took 5 bases from V and 4 from J, leaving 14 bases between them. CDR3 length: 14 residues. Germline V lookup: CDR1 SGHTA, CDR2 FQGNSA. CDR3 sequence reads: CASSHGGKVTEAFF. CDR3 DNA: TGTGCCAGCAGCCACGGGGGGAAGGTCACTGAAGCTTTCTTT. Using reference TRBV7-2 and TRBJ1-1 for the parts outside the CDR3, the full variable domain is GAGVSQSPSNKVTEKGKDVELRCDPISGHTALYWYRQSLGQGLEFLIYFQGNSAPDKSGLPSDRFSAERTGGSVSTLTIQRTQQEDSAVYLCASSHGGKVTEAFFGQGTRLTVV.

The table lists this clonotype with many counts. The chain is built from TRBV20-1 and TRBJ2-2, with D possibly TRBD2 on 6 matching bases. The germline CDR1 and CDR2 sequences are DFQATT and SNEGSKA (reference sequence). The CDR3 runs 15 residues. V lost 0 bases to trimming and J lost 4 bases, with 12 bases between them. The CDR3 sequence is CSARDEGTSTGELFF. CDR3 DNA: TGCAGTGCTAGAGATGAAGGGACTTCCACCGGGGAGCTGTTTTTT.

Ten or more counts support this clonotype. This sequence joins TRBV13 and TRBJ2-4; 7 bases match TRBD1. The CDR3 length is 13 residues. Germline CDR1 reads PRHDT; CDR2 reads FYEKMQ (reference sequence). V lost 5 bases and J lost 6; bases outside the gene matches: 4. The CDR3 nucleotides read TGTGCCAGCAGCGCGGACAGGCGAAACATTCAGTACTTC. This encodes CASSADRRNIQYF.

CDR3 protein: CASGINRLANTGELFF. For the CDR3, the DNA is TGTGCTAGTGGCATCAATCGGTTAGCCAACACCGGGGAGCTGTTTTTT. This chain uses TRBV12-5 with TRBJ2-2; no definite D call. This CDR3 has 16 residues. From germline, CDR1 is LGHNT and CDR2 FRNRAP. The V and J ends lost 6 bases and 2 bases respectively, with 16 bases between them.

In the case of this clonotype: Being one base from a much bigger clone, this may be a read error. The chain combines TRBV6-1 with TRBJ2-2; TRBD1 aligns across 8 bases. CDR3 length: 16 amino acids. Germline loops: CDR1 MNHNS, CDR2 SASEGT. V gave up 4 bases and J gave up 4 bases; unmatched junction bases: 8. The CDR3 region is CASSADREMITGELFF. CDR3 DNA sequence: TGTGCCAGCAGTGCGGACAGGGAGATGATCACCGGGGAGCTGTTTTTT.

This clonotype was observed many times. The genes are TRBV15 and TRBJ1-5; TRBD1 is a possible D gene (6 bases). CDR1 and CDR2 from the germline V gene are LNHNV and YYDKDF (reference sequence). CDR3 size: 16 residues. V lost 0 bases and J 1 base, leaving 10 bases between the germline ends. The CDR3 spells CATSREAGVSNQPQHF. In DNA form, the CDR3 reads TGTGCCACCAGCAGAGAGGCAGGGGTAAGCAATCAGCCCCAGCATTTT. The entire variable domain, with the rest obtained from reference TRBV15 and TRBJ1-5, is as follows: DAMVIQNPRYQVTQFGKPVTLSCSQTLNHNVMYWYQQKSSQAPKLLFHYYDKDFNNEADTPDNFQSRRPNTSFCFLDIRSPGLGDTAMYLCATSREAGVSNQPQHFGDGTRLSIL.

This clonotype was recorded at least ten times. The chain combines TRBV5-8 with TRBJ2-7, with 7 bases aligning to TRBD1. The CDR3 is 14 amino acids. Germline CDR1 reads SGHTS; CDR2 reads YDEGEE. Trimming took 5 bases from V and 2 from J; bases not matched to a gene: 7. The DNA of the CDR3 is TGTGCCAGCAGGCTGACAGGGTCCCCCTACGAGCAGTACTTC. Protein product: CASRLTGSPYEQYF.